The clone carrying this TCR beta chain was recorded at least ten times. The target antigen is unknown. The source of the sample is a study of read filtering for tumor transcriptome and immune sequencing. General study points: Approximately 80% of IR-seq clonotypes had one read, totaling about 3.5% of reads; RNA-seq: about 74% and 41%. Dropping single-read clonotypes raised IR-seq and RNA-seq shared-clonotype correlation. IR-seq captured clonotypes deeper and more reliably than RNA-seq.

The V and J ends lost 5 bases and 14 bases, in that order; junction bases with no gene match: 5. The germline V gene has CDR1 SQVTM and CDR2 ANQGSEA. The CDR3 is made up of 11 amino acids. Sampling of bone marrow took place during active disease in every patient. Molecular barcoded adaptors covering alpha/delta and beta/gamma chains were used on about 0.4 ug RNA. TCRdb fed the reads into MiXCR, producing one record per CDR3 protein. This repertoire shows around 44,000 distinct CDR3 sequences, over 10% found once; its top ten account for approximately 30%. The sequencing sample was made of a population of CD138-negative cells sorted from bone marrow. The V and J genes are TRBV29-1 and TRBJ2-5, with TRBD2 identical over 13 bases. The receptor was derived from a donor aged 40 or older with multiple myeloma. CDR3 loop: CSVPLAGGLYF. CDR3 DNA sequence: TGCAGCGTTCCACTAGCGGGAGGGCTATACTTC.